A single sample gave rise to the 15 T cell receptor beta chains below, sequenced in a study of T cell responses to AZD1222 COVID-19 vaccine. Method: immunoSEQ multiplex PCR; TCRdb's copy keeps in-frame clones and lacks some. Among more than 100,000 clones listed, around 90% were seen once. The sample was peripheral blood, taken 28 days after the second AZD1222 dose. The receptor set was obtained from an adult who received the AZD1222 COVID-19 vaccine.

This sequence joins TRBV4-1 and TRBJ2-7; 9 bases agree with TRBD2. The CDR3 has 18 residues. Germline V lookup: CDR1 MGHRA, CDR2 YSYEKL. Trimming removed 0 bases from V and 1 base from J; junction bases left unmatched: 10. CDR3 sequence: CASSQDGAGGRTSYEQYF. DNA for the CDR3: TGCGCCAGCAGCCAAGATGGAGCGGGGGGCCGGACTTCCTACGAGCAGTACTTC.

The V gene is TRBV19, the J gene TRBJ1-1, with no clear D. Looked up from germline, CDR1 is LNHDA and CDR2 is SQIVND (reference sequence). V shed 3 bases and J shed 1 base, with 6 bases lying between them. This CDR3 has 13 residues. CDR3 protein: CASSMTENTEAFF. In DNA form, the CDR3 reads TGTGCCAGTAGTATGACGGAGAACACTGAAGCTTTCTTT.

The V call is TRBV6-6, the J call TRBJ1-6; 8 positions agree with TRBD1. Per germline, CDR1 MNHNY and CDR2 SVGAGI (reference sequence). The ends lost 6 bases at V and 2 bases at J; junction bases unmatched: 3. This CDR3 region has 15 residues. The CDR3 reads CASREQGAYNSPLHF. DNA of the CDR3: TGTGCCAGCAGAGAACAGGGGGCCTATAATTCACCCCTCCACTTT.

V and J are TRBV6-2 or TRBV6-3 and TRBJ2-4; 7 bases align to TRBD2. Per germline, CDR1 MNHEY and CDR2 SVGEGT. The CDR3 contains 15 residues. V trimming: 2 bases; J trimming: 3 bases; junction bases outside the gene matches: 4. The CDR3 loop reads CASSYGGGGKNIQYF. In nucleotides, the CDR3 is TGTGCCAGCAGTTACGGCGGGGGTGGCAAAAACATTCAGTACTTC.

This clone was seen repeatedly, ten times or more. The CDR3 region has the DNA TGTGCCACCAGTGATTTCGGTAGCGGGGGACAAGAGACCCAGTACTTC. Translated, it gives CATSDFGSGGQETQYF. The chain combines TRBV24-1 with TRBJ2-5; TRBD2 matches 9 bases. The CDR3 has 16 residues. V dropped 1 base and J dropped 2; count of bases not matched to a gene: 4. Germline V gives CDR1 KGHDR, CDR2 SFDVKD.

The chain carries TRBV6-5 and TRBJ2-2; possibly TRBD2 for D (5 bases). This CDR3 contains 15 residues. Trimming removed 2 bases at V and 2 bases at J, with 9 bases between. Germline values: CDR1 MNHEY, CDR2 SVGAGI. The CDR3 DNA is TGTGCCAGCAGTTACGGTCGGGGAAACACCGGGGAGCTGTTTTTT. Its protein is CASSYGRGNTGELFF.

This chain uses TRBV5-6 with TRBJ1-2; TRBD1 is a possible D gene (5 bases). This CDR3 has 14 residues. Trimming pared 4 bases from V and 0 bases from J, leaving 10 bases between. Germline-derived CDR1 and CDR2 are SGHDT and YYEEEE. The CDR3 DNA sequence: TGTGCCAGCAGCCGGGGACCTACTAACTATGGCTACACCTTC. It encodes CASSRGPTNYGYTF.

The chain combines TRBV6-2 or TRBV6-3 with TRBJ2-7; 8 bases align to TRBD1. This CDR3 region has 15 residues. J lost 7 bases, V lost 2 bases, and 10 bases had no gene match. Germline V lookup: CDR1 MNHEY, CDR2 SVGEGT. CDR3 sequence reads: CASSYPPGRGREQYF. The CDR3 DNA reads TGTGCCAGCAGTTACCCCCCGGGCAGGGGGCGGGAGCAGTACTTC.

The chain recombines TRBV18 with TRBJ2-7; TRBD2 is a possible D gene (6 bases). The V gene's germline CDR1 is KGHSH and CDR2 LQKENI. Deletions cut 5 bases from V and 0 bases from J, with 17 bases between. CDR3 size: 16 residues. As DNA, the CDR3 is TGTGCCAGCTCAACTAAGGGACTTCGGAGCTCCTACGAGCAGTACTTC. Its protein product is CASSTKGLRSSYEQYF.

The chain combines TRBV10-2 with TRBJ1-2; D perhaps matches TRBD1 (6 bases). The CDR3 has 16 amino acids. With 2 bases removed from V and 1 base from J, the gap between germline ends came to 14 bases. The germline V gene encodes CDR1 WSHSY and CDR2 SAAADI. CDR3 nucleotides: TGCGCCAGCAGTGAGCCCTTCGGGGGCAATAACTATGGCTACACCTTC. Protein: CASSEPFGGNNYGYTF.

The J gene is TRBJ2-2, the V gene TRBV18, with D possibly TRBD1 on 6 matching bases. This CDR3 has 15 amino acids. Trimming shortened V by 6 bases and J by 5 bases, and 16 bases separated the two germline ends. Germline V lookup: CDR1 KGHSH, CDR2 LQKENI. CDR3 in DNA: TGTGCCAGCTCGCCCGACAGGTCGGGGACCGGGGAGCTGTTTTTT. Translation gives CASSPDRSGTGELFF.

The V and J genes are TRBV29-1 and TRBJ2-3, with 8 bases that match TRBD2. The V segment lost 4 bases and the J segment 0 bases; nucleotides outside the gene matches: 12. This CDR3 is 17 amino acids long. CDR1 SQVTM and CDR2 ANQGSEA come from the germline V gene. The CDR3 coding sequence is TGCAGCGTTGTACAGAGCGGGGGAGCCGCTAGCACAGATACGCAGTATTTT. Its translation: CSVVQSGGAASTDTQYF.

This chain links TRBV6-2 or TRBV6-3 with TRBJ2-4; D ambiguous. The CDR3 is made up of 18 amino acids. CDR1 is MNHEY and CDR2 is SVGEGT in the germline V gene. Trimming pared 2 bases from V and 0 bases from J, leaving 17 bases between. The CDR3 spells CASSYPAGDAVAKNIQYF. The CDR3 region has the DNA TGTGCCAGCAGTTACCCGGCTGGGGATGCGGTAGCCAAAAACATTCAGTACTTC.

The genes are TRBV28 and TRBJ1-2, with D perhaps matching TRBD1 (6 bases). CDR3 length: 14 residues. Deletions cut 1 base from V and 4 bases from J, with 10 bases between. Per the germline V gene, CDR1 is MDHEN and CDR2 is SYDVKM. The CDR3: CASSLYYRAYGYTF. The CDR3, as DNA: TGTGCCAGCAGTTTATATTACAGGGCCTATGGCTACACCTTC.

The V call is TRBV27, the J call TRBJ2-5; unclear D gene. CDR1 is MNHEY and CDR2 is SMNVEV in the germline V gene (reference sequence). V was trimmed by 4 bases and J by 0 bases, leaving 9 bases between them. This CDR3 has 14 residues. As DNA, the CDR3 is TGTGCCAGCAGTTCTCCCGGGTACCAAGAGACCCAGTACTTC. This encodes CASSSPGYQETQYF.